This T cell receptor (beta chain) appears in the sequencing data of a study of cytomegalovirus exposure and HLA in healthy donors. The PCR had 60 Vbeta and 13 Jbeta primers. This table comes from immunoSEQ multiplex PCR, and its TCRdb copy is limited to in-frame clones, with some not included. The table lists 150,000 to 200,000 clones, roughly 77% of them singletons. The CDR3 has 14 amino acids. Trimming removed 2 bases from V and 1 base from J, with 8 bases in between. CDR1 and CDR2 (germline): MDHEN, SYDVKM. The sequenced sample was PBMCs. The chain links TRBV28 to TRBJ1-1; D gene ambiguous. The sequence came from a man between 18 and 35 years old in good health and CMV-seropositive. The CDR3 loop reads CASSLVYRNTEAFF. For the CDR3, the DNA is TGTGCCAGCAGTTTAGTGTACAGGAACACTGAAGCTTTCTTT.